The sequence of this TCR beta chain was determined in a study of blood T cell repertoires in COVID-19. Study-wide background: In each case, the material was cDNA or gDNA derived from T cells, B-cell-depleted T cells, or PBMCs.

Trimming took 1 base from V and 4 from J, leaving 10 bases between them. Germline V gene lookup returns CDR1 MGHRA and CDR2 YSYEKL. The CDR3 length is 14 residues. Profiling relied on immunoSEQ multiplex PCR, and the TCRdb table lists in-frame clones only, not all of them. The data contain about 210,000 clones, roughly 80% of them singletons. Material: peripheral blood. The V and J genes are TRBV4-1 and TRBJ1-1, with unresolved D. The receptor was derived from a woman in her 40s with active or convalescent COVID-19. The CDR3 loop reads CASSQASGSTEAFF. In nucleotides, the CDR3 is TGCGCCAGCAGCCAAGCGTCGGGGAGCACTGAAGCTTTCTTT.